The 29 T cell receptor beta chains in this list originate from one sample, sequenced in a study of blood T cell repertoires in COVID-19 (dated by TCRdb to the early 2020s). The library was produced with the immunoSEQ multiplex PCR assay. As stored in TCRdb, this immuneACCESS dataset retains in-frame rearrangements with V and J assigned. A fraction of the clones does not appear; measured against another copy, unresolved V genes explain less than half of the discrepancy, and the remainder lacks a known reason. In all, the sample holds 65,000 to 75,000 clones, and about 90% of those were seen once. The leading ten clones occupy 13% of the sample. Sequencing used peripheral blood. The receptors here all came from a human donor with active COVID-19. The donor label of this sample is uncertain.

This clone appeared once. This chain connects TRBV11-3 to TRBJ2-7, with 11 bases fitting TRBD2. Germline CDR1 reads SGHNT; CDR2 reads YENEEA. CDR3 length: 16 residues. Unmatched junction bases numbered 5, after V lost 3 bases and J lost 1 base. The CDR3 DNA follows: TGTGCCAGCAGCTTCCTAGCGGGAGGAAGTTCCTACGAGCAGTACTTC. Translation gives CASSFLAGGSSYEQYF.

The CDR3 DNA sequence: TGTGCCAGCAGTGCGGAGAGTCTGAACACTGAAGCTTTCTTT. The encoded protein is CASSAESLNTEAFF. This chain joins TRBV2 and TRBJ1-1, with D unclear. CDR1 and CDR2 from the germline V gene are SNHLY and FYNNEI. The CDR3 extends over 14 amino acids. V shed 4 bases and J shed 0 bases, with 9 bases lying between them.

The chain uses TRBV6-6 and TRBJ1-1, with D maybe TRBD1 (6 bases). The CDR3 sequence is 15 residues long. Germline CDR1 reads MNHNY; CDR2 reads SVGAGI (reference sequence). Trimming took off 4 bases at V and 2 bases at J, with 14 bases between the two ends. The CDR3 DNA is TGTGCCAGCAGTTCGCCGACAGGTGCCAACACTGAAGCTTTCTTT. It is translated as CASSSPTGANTEAFF.

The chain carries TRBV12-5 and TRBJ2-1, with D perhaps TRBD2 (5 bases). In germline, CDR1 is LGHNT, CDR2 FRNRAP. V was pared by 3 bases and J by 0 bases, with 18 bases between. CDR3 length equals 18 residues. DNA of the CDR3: TGTGCTAGTGGTTTTGGCCAGAAGAGCGGCCGCTCCTACAATGAGCAGTTCTTC. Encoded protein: CASGFGQKSGRSYNEQFF.

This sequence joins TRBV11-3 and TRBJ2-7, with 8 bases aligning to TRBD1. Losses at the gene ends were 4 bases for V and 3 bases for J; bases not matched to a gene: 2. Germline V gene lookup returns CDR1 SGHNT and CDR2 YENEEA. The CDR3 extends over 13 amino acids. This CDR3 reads CASSSGQGYEQYF. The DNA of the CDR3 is TGTGCCAGCAGCTCCGGACAGGGCTACGAGCAGTACTTC. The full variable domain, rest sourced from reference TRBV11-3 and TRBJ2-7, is EAGVVQSPRYKIIEKKQPVAFWCNPISGHNTLYWYLQNLGQGPELLIRYENEEAVDDSQLPKDRFSAERLKGVDSTLKIQPAELGDSAVYLCASSSGQGYEQYFGPGTRLTVT.

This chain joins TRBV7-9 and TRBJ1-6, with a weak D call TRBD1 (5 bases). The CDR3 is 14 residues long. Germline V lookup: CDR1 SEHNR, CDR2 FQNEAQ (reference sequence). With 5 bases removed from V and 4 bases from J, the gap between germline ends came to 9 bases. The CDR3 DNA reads TGTGCCAGCAGCCCGGGGGGGTATAATTCACCCCTCCACTTT. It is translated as CASSPGGYNSPLHF.

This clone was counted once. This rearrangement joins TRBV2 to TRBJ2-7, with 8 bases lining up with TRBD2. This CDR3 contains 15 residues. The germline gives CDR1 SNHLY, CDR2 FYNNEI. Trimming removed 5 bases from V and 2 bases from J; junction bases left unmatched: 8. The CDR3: CASSSGGGRPYEQYF. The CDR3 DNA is TGTGCCAGCAGTTCTGGGGGCGGGAGGCCCTACGAGCAGTACTTC. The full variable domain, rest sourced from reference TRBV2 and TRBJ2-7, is EPEVTQTPSHQVTQMGQEVILRCVPISNHLYFYWYRQILGQKVEFLVSFYNNEISEKSEIFDDQFSVERPDGSNFTLKIRSTKLEDSAMYFCASSSGGGRPYEQYFGPGTRLTVT.

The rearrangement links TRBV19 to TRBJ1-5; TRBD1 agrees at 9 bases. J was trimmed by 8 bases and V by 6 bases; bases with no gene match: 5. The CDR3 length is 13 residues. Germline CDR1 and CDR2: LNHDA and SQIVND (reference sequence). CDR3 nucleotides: TGTGCCAGTAGCGGACAGGGGCAGGAGCCCCAGCATTTT. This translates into CASSGQGQEPQHF. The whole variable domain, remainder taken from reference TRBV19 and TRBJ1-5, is DGGITQSPKYLFRKEGQNVTLSCEQNLNHDAMYWYRQDPGQGLRLIYYSQIVNDFQKGDIAEGYSVSREKKESFPLTVTSAQKNPTAFYLCASSGQGQEPQHFGDGTRLSIL.

The CDR3 bases are TGTGCCATCAGTGCTAAACCGACTAGCGGGGTTTGGGATGAGCAGTTCTTC. Its protein is CAISAKPTSGVWDEQFF. The V gene is TRBV10-3, the J gene TRBJ2-1; TRBD2 aligns across 11 bases. This CDR3 comprises 17 residues. Germline lookup yields CDR1 ENHRY and CDR2 SYGVKD. V shed 4 bases and J 8 bases; nucleotides not matched to a gene: 13.

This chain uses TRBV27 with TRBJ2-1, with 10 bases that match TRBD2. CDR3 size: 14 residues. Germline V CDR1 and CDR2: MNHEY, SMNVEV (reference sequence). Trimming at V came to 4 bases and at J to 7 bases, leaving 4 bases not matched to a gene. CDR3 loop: CASSWSGRVNEQFF. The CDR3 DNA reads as TGTGCCAGCAGTTGGAGCGGGAGGGTGAATGAGCAGTTCTTC.

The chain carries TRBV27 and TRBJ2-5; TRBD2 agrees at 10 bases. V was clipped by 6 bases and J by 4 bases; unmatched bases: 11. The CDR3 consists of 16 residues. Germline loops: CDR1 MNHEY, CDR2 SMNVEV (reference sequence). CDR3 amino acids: CASRPRPSGSRETQYF. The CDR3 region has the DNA TGTGCCAGCAGGCCCCGCCCTAGCGGGAGTCGAGAGACCCAGTACTTC.

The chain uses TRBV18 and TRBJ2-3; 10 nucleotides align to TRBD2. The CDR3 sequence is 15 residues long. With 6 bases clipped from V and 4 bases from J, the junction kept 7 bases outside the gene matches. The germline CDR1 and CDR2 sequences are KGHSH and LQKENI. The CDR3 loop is CASSIAGGDSDTQYF. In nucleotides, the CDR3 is TGTGCCAGCTCCATAGCGGGAGGAGACTCAGATACGCAGTATTTT.

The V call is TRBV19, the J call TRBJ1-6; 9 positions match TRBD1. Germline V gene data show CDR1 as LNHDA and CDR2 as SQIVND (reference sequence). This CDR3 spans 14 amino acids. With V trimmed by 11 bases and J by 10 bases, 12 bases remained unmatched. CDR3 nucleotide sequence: TGTGCCGGCTCACCCGGGACAGGGAACTCACCCCTCCACTTT. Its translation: CAGSPGTGNSPLHF.

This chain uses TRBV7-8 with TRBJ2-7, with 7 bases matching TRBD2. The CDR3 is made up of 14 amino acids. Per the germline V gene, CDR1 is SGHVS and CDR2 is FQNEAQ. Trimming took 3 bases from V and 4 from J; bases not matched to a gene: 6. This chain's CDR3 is CASSFGGSAYEQYF. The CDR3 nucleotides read TGTGCCAGCAGCTTCGGCGGGAGTGCTTACGAGCAGTACTTC.

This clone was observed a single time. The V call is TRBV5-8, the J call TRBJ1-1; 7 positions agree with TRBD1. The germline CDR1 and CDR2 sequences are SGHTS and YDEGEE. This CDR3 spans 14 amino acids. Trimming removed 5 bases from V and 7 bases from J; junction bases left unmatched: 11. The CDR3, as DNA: TGTGCCAGCAGACGGGACAGCCAGGGCAGTGAAGCTTTCTTT. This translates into CASRRDSQGSEAFF.

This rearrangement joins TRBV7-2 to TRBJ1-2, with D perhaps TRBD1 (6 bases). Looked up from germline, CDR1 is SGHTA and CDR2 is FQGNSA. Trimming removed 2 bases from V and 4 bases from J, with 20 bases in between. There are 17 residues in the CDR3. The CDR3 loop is CASSLYGRGVVSYGYTF. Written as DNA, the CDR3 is TGTGCCAGCAGCTTATACGGCAGGGGTGTAGTTTCCTATGGCTACACCTTC.

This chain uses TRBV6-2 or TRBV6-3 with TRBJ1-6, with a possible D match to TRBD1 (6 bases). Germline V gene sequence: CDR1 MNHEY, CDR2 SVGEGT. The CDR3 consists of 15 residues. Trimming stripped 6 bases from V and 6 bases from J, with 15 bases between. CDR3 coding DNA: TGTGCCAGCAGCCGGGACATTGGGCCTAATTCACCCCTCCACTTT. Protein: CASSRDIGPNSPLHF.

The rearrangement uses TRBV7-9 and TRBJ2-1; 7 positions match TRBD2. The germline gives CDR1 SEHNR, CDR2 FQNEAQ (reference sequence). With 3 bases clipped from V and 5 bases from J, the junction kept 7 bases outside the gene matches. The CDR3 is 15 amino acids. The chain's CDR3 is CASSFGGGPHNEQFF. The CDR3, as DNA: TGTGCCAGCAGCTTTGGGGGAGGGCCGCACAATGAGCAGTTCTTC.

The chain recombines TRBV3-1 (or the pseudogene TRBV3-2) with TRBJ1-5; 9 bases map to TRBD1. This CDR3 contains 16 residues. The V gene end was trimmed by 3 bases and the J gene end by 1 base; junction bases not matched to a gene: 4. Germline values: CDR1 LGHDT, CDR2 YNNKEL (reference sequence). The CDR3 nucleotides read TGTGCCAGCAGCCAGACAGGGGGAGGGAGCAATCAGCCCCAGCATTTT. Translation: CASSQTGGGSNQPQHF.

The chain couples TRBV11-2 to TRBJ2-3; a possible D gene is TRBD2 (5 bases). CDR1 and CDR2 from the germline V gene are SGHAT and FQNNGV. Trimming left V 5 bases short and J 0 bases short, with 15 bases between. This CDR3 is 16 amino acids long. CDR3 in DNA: TGTGCCAGCAGCGGATGGCGGAGCGGTAGCACAGATACGCAGTATTTT. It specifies CASSGWRSGSTDTQYF.

The CDR3 here is CASSELGVNYGYTF. CDR3 in DNA: TGTGCCAGCAGTGAATTAGGGGTTAACTATGGCTACACCTTC. This rearrangement joins TRBV2 to TRBJ1-2; perhaps TRBD1 as D (5 bases). The length of the CDR3 is 14 residues. Trimming removed 2 bases at V and 1 base at J, with 8 bases between. CDR1 and CDR2 from the germline V gene are SNHLY and FYNNEI.

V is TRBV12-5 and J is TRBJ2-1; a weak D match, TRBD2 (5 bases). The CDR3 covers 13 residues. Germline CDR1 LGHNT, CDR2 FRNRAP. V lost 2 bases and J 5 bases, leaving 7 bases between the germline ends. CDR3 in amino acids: CASGLRRDNEQFF. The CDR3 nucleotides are TGTGCTAGTGGTTTGAGGCGGGACAATGAGCAGTTCTTC.

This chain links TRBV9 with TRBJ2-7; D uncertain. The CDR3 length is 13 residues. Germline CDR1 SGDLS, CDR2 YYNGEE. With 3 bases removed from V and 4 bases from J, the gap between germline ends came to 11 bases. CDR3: CASSAETGYEQYF. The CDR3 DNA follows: TGTGCCAGCAGCGCAGAAACCGGGTACGAGCAGTACTTC.

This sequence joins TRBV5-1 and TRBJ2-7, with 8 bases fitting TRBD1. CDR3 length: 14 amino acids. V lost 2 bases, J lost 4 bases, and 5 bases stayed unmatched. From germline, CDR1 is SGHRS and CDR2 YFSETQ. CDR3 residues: CASSLGQGGYEQYF. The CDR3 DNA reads TGCGCCAGCAGCTTAGGACAGGGTGGATACGAGCAGTACTTC.

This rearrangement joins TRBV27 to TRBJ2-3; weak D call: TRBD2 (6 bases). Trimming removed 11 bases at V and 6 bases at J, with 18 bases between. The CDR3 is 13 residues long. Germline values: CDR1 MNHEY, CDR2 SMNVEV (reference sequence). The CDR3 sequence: CAVRTGSLDTQYF. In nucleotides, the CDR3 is TGTGCCGTTAGGACCGGGAGTCTCGATACGCAGTATTTT.

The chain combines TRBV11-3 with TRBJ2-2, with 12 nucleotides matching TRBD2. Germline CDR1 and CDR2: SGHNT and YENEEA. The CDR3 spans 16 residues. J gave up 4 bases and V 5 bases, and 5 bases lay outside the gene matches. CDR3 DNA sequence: TGTGCCAGCAGCCCGGCTAGCGGGAGGGCCACCGGGGAGCTGTTTTTT. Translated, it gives CASSPASGRATGELFF. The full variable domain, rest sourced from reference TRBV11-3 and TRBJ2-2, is EAGVVQSPRYKIIEKKQPVAFWCNPISGHNTLYWYLQNLGQGPELLIRYENEEAVDDSQLPKDRFSAERLKGVDSTLKIQPAELGDSAVYLCASSPASGRATGELFFGEGSRLTVL.

The CDR3 coding sequence is TGTGCCAGCAGTGAGCAATACGGCACTGAAGCTTTCTTT. This gives the protein CASSEQYGTEAFF. The gene calls are TRBV6-4 and TRBJ1-1; D is ambiguous. The V gene's germline CDR1 is MRHNA and CDR2 SNTAGT. V lost 3 bases and J lost 4, with 9 bases in between. CDR3 length: 13 amino acids.

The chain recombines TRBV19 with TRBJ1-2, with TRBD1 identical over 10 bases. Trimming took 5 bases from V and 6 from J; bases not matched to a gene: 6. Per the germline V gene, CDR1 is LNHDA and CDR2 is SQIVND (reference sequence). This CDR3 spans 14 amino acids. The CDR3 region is CASSVRDRGHGYTF. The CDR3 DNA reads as TGTGCCAGTAGTGTCCGGGACAGGGGCCATGGCTACACCTTC.

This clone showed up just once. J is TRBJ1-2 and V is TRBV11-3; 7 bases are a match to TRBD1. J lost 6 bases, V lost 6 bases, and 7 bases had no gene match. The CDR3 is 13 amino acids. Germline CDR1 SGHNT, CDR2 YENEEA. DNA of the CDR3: TGTGCCAGCAGTCTCGACAGGGAGGATGGCTACACCTTC. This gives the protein CASSLDREDGYTF. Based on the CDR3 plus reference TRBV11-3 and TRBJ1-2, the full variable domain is EAGVVQSPRYKIIEKKQPVAFWCNPISGHNTLYWYLQNLGQGPELLIRYENEEAVDDSQLPKDRFSAERLKGVDSTLKIQPAELGDSAVYLCASSLDREDGYTFGSGTRLTVV.